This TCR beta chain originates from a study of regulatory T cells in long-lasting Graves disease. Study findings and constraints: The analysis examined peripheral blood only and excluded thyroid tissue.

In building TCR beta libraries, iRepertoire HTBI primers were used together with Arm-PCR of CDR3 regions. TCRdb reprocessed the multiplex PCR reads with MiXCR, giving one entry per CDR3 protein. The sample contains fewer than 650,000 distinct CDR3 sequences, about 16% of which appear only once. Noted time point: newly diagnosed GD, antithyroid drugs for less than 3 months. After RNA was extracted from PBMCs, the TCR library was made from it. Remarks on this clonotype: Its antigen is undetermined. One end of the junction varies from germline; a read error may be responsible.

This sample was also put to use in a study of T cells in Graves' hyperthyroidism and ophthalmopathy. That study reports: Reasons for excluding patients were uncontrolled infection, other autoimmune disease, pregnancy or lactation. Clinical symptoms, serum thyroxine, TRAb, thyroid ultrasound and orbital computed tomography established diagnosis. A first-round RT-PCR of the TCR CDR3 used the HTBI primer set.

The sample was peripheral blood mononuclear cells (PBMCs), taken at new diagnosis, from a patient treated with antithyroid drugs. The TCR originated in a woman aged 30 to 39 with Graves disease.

The CDR3 bases are TGTGCTAGCAGCACCCCACGGGCCAACGTCCTGACTTTC. It encodes CASSTPRANVLTF. J is TRBJ2-6 and V is TRBV7-7; D unclear. Germline V CDR1 and CDR2: SSHAT, FNYEAQ (reference sequence). CDR3 length equals 13 residues.